This T cell receptor (beta chain) was recovered during a study of PD-L1 blockade in urothelial cancer listed by TCRdb under 2017. Looking at the study overall: All patients started therapy at some point between 2014 and 2016 and received atezolizumab 1,200 mg intravenously every 3 weeks. About 85% of the roughly 30 patients were males with bladder-origin urothelial cancer, and about 65% of the roughly 30 reported a prior smoking history. Durable clinical benefit was achieved by nine patients but not by the remaining 20. Whole exome sequencing and RNA sequencing of pretreatment tumors were performed alongside TCR sequencing in the same patients. Twenty-nine patients had pretreatment blood TCR-seq, about 24 had at least one posttreatment blood collection, and about 24 had tumor TCR-seq. Blood samples were analyzed 3 weeks after the start of treatment (second dose) and 6 weeks after the start of treatment. An ECOG performance status of 0 or 1 was recorded for the patients, and 0 to 3 prior chemotherapy regimens had been received by the patients. The study, an exploratory multi-omic analysis, examined somatic, immune and clinical correlates of response to PD-L1 blockade with atezolizumab in urothelial cancer. Pretreatment tumor samples and matched peripheral blood, collected serially before and after atezolizumab treatment, underwent TCR sequencing. Blood samples gave median yields of roughly 150,000 T cells and over 80,000 unique TCRs, along with a median clonality of roughly 0.08. Durable clinical benefit was defined as progression-free survival longer than 6 months, and TCR features were also tested against progression-free and overall survival.

The time point label on this specimen signifies: pretreatment peripheral blood. The cohort included about 27 patients with locally advanced or metastatic urothelial carcinoma who were treated at Memorial Sloan Kettering on a trial protocol. Peripheral blood mononuclear cells were collected pretreatment and during treatment, at between 1 and 8 total time points per patient. The Qiagen DNeasy Blood extraction kit was used to purify genomic DNA from total PBMCs and tumor samples. PBMCs were collected pretreatment and during treatment and were isolated and stored as previously described. Each PCR received spiked-in synthetic TCR analog templates so that absolute template abundance could be estimated from read counts. The immunoSEQ assay was used to amplify TCRbeta CDR3 regions from genomic DNA with bias-controlled V and J gene primers. Sequencing of rearranged TCRbeta segments was performed at approximately 20X coverage. Regarding the original processing steps: Sequencing errors were corrected by clustering and CDR3s were annotated against IMGT to assign V, D and J genes. Downstream analyses used only productive TCRbeta rearrangements and left out out-of-frame or stop-codon sequences. Clonality was calculated as one minus the Shannon entropy normalized by the log of the number of unique productive sequences. Clones differing between time points or between blood and tumor were identified using Fisher's exact test with Benjamini-Hochberg correction, with an adjusted p below 0.01 applied as the threshold. This immuneACCESS table, as held by TCRdb, lists in-frame sequences with V and J called but not all clones. Of the missing ones, under half trace to an unresolved V gene in checked studies; the others have no known cause. The DNA was the basis for D and trimming; V, J and clone size are from that table. This sample holds about 87,000 clones; 80% to 85% were observed only once. The leading ten clones occupy roughly 2% of the sample.

With regard to this clone: Its antigen remains undetermined. Per-base quality was not reported, and no clone a single base away is much larger than it.

Here is what the overall study found, with its caveats: Because the sample size was small (n of about 30) and many exploratory analyses were performed, the results are intended to be hypothesis-generating. At 3 weeks after the start of treatment, tumor-associated TCR clones in peripheral blood had expanded more in patients with durable benefit (n of about 20, p = 0.022). Improved progression-free and overall survival was found to be associated with pretreatment peripheral blood TCR clonality below the median.

Counted from cysteine to phenylalanine, this CDR3 has 15 amino acids. Only the CDR3 portion is preserved as DNA: 45 bases, with reading frame beginning at the first base. From the germline V gene, CDR1 is SGDLS and CDR2 is YYNGEE. Trimming takes 4 bases from V and 5 bases from J, and the germline ends sit 18 bases apart. The sequence is built from TRBV9 and TRBJ2-5; D gene: possibly TRBD1, on 6 matching bases. The TCR comes from a man in his sixties with urothelial cancer. This material consisted of PBMCs, taken around atezolizumab (anti-PD-L1) treatment. The DNA sequence is as follows: TGTGCCAGCAGCTCCAGAGCCGACAGGAGCGAGACCCAGTACTTC. This sequence encodes CASSSRADRSETQYF.